Each of the 21 T cell receptor beta chains below was sequenced from the same sample in a study of blood T cell repertoires in COVID-19. Data came from immunoSEQ multiplex PCR; TCRdb stores just in-frame clones and leaves some out. The table records about 380,000 clones, more than 75% of them present only once. Sample: PBMCs or T cells enriched from blood (not recorded which). The receptors derive from a man younger than 40 who had recovered from COVID-19.

The J gene is TRBJ2-7, the V gene TRBV5-4; 8 nucleotides line up with TRBD1. The V gene end was trimmed by 4 bases and the J gene end by 1 base; junction bases not matched to a gene: 10. CDR1 SGHNT and CDR2 YYREEE come from the germline V gene (reference sequence). The CDR3 sequence is 16 residues long. Here the CDR3 DNA reads TGTGCCAGCAGCACGCTGACAGGGGCGGATTCCTACGAGCAGTACTTC. This sequence encodes CASSTLTGADSYEQYF.

A single count supports this clone. This chain connects TRBV12-5 to TRBJ1-1; a possible D gene is TRBD1 (6 bases). The CDR3 runs 14 residues. Trimming stripped 4 bases from V and 1 base from J, with 10 bases between. Germline V gene lookup returns CDR1 LGHNT and CDR2 FRNRAP. Here the CDR3 reads CASGWQGGNTEAFF. In DNA form, the CDR3 reads TGTGCTAGTGGTTGGCAAGGGGGGAACACTGAAGCTTTCTTT.

Worth noting for this clone: Other DNA sequences in the same sample also yield this CDR3. This sequence joins TRBV27 and TRBJ2-7; 10 nucleotides agree with TRBD1. The CDR3 contains 14 residues. With 2 bases clipped from V and 4 bases from J, the junction kept 2 bases outside the gene matches. The germline CDR1 and CDR2 sequences are MNHEY and SMNVEV (reference sequence). CDR3 nucleotide sequence: TGTGCCAGCAGTTTAAGGGACAGGGGATACGAGCAGTACTTC. This gives the protein CASSLRDRGYEQYF.

The rearrangement uses TRBV6-5 and TRBJ1-2; 7 bases match TRBD1. V dropped 6 bases and J dropped 6; count of bases not matched to a gene: 7. Germline-derived CDR1 and CDR2 are MNHEY and SVGAGI. This CDR3 is built from 13 residues. Here the CDR3 DNA reads TGTGCCAGCAGCCGTCCAGGGGGTGATGGCTACACCTTC. This gives the protein CASSRPGGDGYTF.

The chain joins TRBV5-6 to TRBJ1-1, with D tentatively TRBD1 (6 bases). The CDR3 runs 13 residues. Germline V CDR1 and CDR2: SGHDT, YYEEEE. V lost 4 bases and J lost 6, with 13 bases in between. The DNA for the CDR3 is TGTGCCAGCAGCCCGGGACACTCGGCTGAAGCTTTCTTT. Translated: CASSPGHSAEAFF.

The gene calls are TRBV6-5 and TRBJ1-1; no definite D call. This CDR3 has 14 amino acids. Trimming removed 5 bases from V and 1 base from J, with 11 bases in between. The germline gives CDR1 MNHEY, CDR2 SVGAGI. CDR3 loop: CASSSQRGNTEAFF. The CDR3 nucleotides are TGTGCCAGCAGTAGCCAGCGGGGGAACACTGAAGCTTTCTTT.

The J gene is TRBJ2-7, the V gene TRBV6-5; 7 nucleotides align to TRBD1. The V gene's germline CDR1 is MNHEY and CDR2 SVGAGI. Trimming cost V 2 bases and J 0 bases; bases outside gene matches: 4. This CDR3 spans 15 amino acids. CDR3 sequence (DNA): TGTGCCAGCAGTTACGACCGGGACAGCTCCTACGAGCAGTACTTC. Translation gives CASSYDRDSSYEQYF.

The chain recombines TRBV4-2 with TRBJ2-7; a weak D match, TRBD2 (6 bases). The V end lost 5 bases, the J end lost 3 bases, and 17 bases lay between the germline ends. Per germline, CDR1 LGHNA and CDR2 YNFKEQ. The CDR3 is 15 amino acids. Written as DNA, the CDR3 is TGTGCCAGCAGCTCGGATAGGGGACTTAACTACGAGCAGTACTTC. As protein: CASSSDRGLNYEQYF.

The chain uses TRBV10-1 and TRBJ2-7; 11 bases match TRBD1. V lost 6 bases to trimming and J lost 3 bases; unmatched junction nucleotides: 10. The germline CDR1 and CDR2 sequences are WNHNN and SYGVQD (reference sequence). The CDR3 is 16 residues long. The CDR3 region has the DNA TGCGCCAGCAGCCAAAAGGTGGGACAGGGGGTCTACGAGCAGTACTTC. Translated: CASSQKVGQGVYEQYF.

V gene TRBV9 combines with J gene TRBJ2-3; D is unclear. The CDR3 runs 12 residues. Trimming shortened V by 4 bases and J by 2 bases, and 5 bases separated the two germline ends. The germline gives CDR1 SGDLS, CDR2 YYNGEE. As DNA, the CDR3 is TGTGCCAGCAGCCTGTCCACAGATACGCAGTATTTT. Its protein is CASSLSTDTQYF. Using reference TRBV9 and TRBJ2-3 for the parts outside the CDR3, the full variable domain is DSGVTQTPKHLITATGQRVTLRCSPRSGDLSVYWYQQSLDQGLQFLIQYYNGEERAKGNILERFSAQQFPDLHSELNLSSLELGDSALYFCASSLSTDTQYFGPGTRLTVL.

The chain has TRBV3-1 (or the pseudogene TRBV3-2) and TRBJ1-1; D unresolved. CDR1 and CDR2 from the germline V gene are LGHDT and YNNKEL (reference sequence). Trimming took 1 base from V and 4 from J, leaving 10 bases between them. The CDR3 is 14 residues long. The CDR3 nucleotides read TGTGCCAGCAGCCAAGGTATAACGGGCACTGAAGCTTTCTTT. This translates into CASSQGITGTEAFF.

J is TRBJ2-1 and V is TRBV10-3; tentative D call: TRBD2 (7 bases). The CDR3 is 15 amino acids. Germline V gene lookup returns CDR1 ENHRY and CDR2 SYGVKD. V gave up 0 bases and J gave up 7 bases, with 13 bases separating them. The CDR3 sequence: CAISESRGGLNEQFF. In DNA, the CDR3 is TGTGCCATCAGTGAGTCCCGCGGGGGCCTGAATGAGCAGTTCTTC.

V is TRBV6-5 and J is TRBJ1-5; weak D call: TRBD1 (5 bases). V dropped 5 bases and J dropped 7 bases, with 18 bases sitting between them. CDR3 length: 15 residues. Germline V gene lookup returns CDR1 MNHEY and CDR2 SVGAGI. DNA for the CDR3: TGTGCCAGCAGTAGGGACGGGGGTCAGCGGCAGCCCCAGCATTTT. The encoded protein is CASSRDGGQRQPQHF.

As regards this clone: Germline is not matched at one junction end, which may reflect a read error. The chain recombines TRBV29-1 with TRBJ2-6; D may be TRBD2 (7 bases). This CDR3 has 15 amino acids. Germline V gives CDR1 SQVTM, CDR2 ANQGSEA. DNA for the CDR3: TGCCGCGTGGGGGGGCCGGGGGCGGGGGCCAACGTCCTGACTTTC. It is translated as CRVGGPGAGANVLTF.

This sequence joins TRBV30 and TRBJ2-5, with TRBD2 identical over 8 bases. Trimming cost V 5 bases and J 5 bases; bases outside gene matches: 4. The CDR3 loop spans 12 amino acids. Germline assignment: CDR1 GTSNPN and CDR2 SVGIG (reference sequence). CDR3 sequence (DNA): TGTGCCTGGCAGCGGGGGAAGGAGACCCAGTACTTC. This encodes CAWQRGKETQYF. The full variable domain, its missing parts supplied by reference TRBV30 and TRBJ2-5, is SQTIHQWPATLVQPVGSPLSLECTVEGTSNPNLYWYRQAAGRGLQLLFYSVGIGQISSEVPQNLSASRPQDRQFILSSKKLLLSDSGFYLCAWQRGKETQYFGPGTRLLVL.

The genes are TRBV7-3 and TRBJ2-7, with D tentatively TRBD2 (5 bases). V was shortened by 1 base and J by 7 bases, with 11 bases between the two germline ends. Germline V gives CDR1 SGHTA, CDR2 FQGTGA. The CDR3 contains 13 residues. CDR3 DNA sequence: TGTGCCAGCAGCTTAATGGCGGGCGGGGAGCAGTACTTC. Amino acid sequence: CASSLMAGGEQYF.

The chain has TRBV7-2 and TRBJ2-1; D not certain. V lost 0 bases, J lost 10 bases, and 4 bases lay in between. There are 11 residues in the CDR3. CDR1 is SGHTA and CDR2 is FQGNSA in the germline V gene. CDR3 nucleotide sequence: TGTGCCAGCAGCTTAGCGTCAGAGCAGTTCTTC. Translated, it gives CASSLASEQFF.

The chain carries TRBV14 and TRBJ2-1; 9 bases line up with TRBD2. Germline V gene data show CDR1 as SGHDN and CDR2 as FVKESK. Trimming removed 0 bases from V and 13 bases from J; junction bases left unmatched: 10. The CDR3 contains 15 residues. The CDR3 is CASSQEGRGGLEQFF. In DNA, the CDR3 is TGTGCCAGCAGCCAAGAAGGGCGGGGGGGCCTGGAACAGTTCTTC.

The V and J genes are TRBV7-3 and TRBJ2-2, with a possible D match to TRBD1 (6 bases). Trimming left V 5 bases short and J 6 bases short, with 10 bases between. In germline, CDR1 is SGHTA, CDR2 FQGTGA. CDR3 length: 13 amino acids. The CDR3 is CASSLRGSGELFF. For the CDR3, the DNA is TGTGCCAGCAGCCTCAGGGGTTCCGGGGAGCTGTTTTTT.

DNA for the CDR3: TGTGCCAGCAGCGGACGGACAGGGGGCAGGACTGAAGCTTTCTTT. It specifies CASSGRTGGRTEAFF. The chain links TRBV7-9 to TRBJ1-1; 11 bases map to TRBD1. CDR3 length: 15 amino acids. V shed 5 bases and J 5 bases; nucleotides not matched to a gene: 7. Per the germline V gene, CDR1 is SEHNR and CDR2 is FQNEAQ (reference sequence). Full variable domain (outside the CDR3, taken from reference TRBV7-9 and TRBJ1-1): DTGVSQNPRHKITKRGQNVTFRCDPISEHNRLYWYRQTLGQGPEFLTYFQNEAQLEKSRLLSDRFSAERPKGSFSTLEIQRTEQGDSAMYLCASSGRTGGRTEAFFGQGTRLTVV.

The DNA for the CDR3 is TGCGCCAGCAGCGGGATGACAGAGGACTATGGCTACACCTTC. It translates to CASSGMTEDYGYTF. The chain carries TRBV5-1 and TRBJ1-2, with a possible D match to TRBD1 (5 bases). The CDR3 totals 14 residues. CDR1 SGHRS and CDR2 YFSETQ come from the germline V gene. Trimming removed 4 bases at V and 3 bases at J, with 13 bases between. The full variable domain, in which reference TRBV5-1 and TRBJ1-2 provide the parts outside the CDR3, is KAGVTQTPRYLIKTRGQQVTLSCSPISGHRSVSWYQQTPGQGLQFLFEYFSETQRNKGNFPGRFSGRQFSNSRSEMNVSTLELGDSALYLCASSGMTEDYGYTFGSGTRLTVV.